This T cell receptor (beta chain) was captured by sequencing in a study of response to subunit inactivated influenza vaccine. Study conclusions and caveats: Authors suggested seasonal influenza vaccinations each recruit few new T cells.

About this clonotype itself: What it binds is not known.

Trimming took 7 bases from V and 12 from J, leaving 15 bases between them. From germline, CDR1 is SGHTA and CDR2 FQGNSA. The CDR3 runs 12 residues. TCRdb re-derived calls from the RT-PCR reads in MiXCR, one entry per CDR3 protein. Among 750,000 to 850,000 distinct CDR3 sequences listed, about a fifth were seen once. This sequence was found in a man aged 45-60 years who received an inactivated influenza vaccine. V gene TRBV7-2 combines with J gene TRBJ1-4, with no clear D. The source was PBMCs from blood, collected around 5 days after vaccination. CDR3 protein: CASTLSGRELFF. The CDR3 coding sequence is TGTGCCAGCACCCTATCCGGGAGAGAACTGTTTTTT.